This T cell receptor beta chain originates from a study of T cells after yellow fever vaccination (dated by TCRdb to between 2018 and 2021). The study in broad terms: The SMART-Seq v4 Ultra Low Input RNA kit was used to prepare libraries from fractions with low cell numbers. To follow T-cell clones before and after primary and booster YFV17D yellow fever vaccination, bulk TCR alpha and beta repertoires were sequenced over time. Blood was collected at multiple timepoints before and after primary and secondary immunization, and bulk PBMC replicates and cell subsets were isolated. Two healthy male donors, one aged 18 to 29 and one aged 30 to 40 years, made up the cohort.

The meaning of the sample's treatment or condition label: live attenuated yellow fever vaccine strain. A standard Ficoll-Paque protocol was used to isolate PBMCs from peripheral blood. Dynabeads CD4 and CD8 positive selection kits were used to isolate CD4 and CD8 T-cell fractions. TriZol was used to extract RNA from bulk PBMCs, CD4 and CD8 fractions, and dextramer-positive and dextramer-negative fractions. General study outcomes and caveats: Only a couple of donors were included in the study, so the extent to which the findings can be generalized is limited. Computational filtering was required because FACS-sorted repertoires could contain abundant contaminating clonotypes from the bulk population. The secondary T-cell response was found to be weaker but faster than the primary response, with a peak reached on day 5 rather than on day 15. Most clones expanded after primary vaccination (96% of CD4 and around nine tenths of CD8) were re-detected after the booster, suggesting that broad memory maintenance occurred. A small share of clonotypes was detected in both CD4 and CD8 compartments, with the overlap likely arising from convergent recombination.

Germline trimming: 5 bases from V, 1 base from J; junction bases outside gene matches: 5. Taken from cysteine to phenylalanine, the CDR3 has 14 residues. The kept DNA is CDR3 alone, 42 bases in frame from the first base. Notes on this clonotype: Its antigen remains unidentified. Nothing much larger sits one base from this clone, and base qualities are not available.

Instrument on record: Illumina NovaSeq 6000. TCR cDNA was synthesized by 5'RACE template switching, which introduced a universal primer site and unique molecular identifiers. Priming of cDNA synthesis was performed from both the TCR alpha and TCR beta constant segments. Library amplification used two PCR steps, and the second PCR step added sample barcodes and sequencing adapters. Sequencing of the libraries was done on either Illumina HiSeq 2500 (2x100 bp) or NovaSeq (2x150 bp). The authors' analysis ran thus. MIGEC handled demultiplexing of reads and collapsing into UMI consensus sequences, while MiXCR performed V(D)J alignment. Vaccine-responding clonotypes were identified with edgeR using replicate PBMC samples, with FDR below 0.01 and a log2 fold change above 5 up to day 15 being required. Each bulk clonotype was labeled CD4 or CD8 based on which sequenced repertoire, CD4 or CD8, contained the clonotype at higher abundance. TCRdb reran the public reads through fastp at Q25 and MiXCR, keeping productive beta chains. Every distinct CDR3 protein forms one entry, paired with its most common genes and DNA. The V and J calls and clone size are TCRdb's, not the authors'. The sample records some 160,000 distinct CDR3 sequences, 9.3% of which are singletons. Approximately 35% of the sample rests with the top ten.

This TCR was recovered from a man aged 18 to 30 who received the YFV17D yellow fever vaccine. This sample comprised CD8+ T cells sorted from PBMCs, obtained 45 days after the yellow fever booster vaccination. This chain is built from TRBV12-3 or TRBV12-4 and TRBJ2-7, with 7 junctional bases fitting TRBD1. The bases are TGTGCCAGCAGTCCCCGACAGGGTTCCTACGAGCAGTACTTC. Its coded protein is CASSPRQGSYEQYF.